This T cell receptor (beta chain) was profiled in a study of blood T cells in healthy people across ages. Background on the study: Template switching caught about one barcoded beta molecule for each two T cells. Overall study findings and caveats: Per-million-T-cell TCR beta diversity fell roughly linearly with age. Nothing was known about donor CMV status, and this possibly confounded expanded clonotype changes.

Together with a sample-barcoded 5' primer, a J-beta primer mix was included in a second PCR lasting about 6 to 11 cycles. MiXCR, run by TCRdb on the 5' RACE reads, gives a single entry per CDR3 protein. The sample lists roughly 1,500,000 distinct CDR3 sequences; 30% to 40% were seen once. The CDR3 runs 15 residues. The V end was cut by 7 bases, the J end by 1 base, with 13 bases between. Isolation recovered at least 6.5 million PBMCs from every sample. With respect to this clonotype: Its antigen is as yet unknown.

The V call is TRBV12-3 or TRBV12-4, the J call TRBJ2-2, with D tentatively TRBD1 (6 bases). Sequencing was carried out using blood. This TCR was sampled from a woman in her twenties or thirties in good health. CDR3 protein: CASNLDRENTGELFF. CDR3 coding DNA: TGTGCCAGCAATTTGGACAGAGAGAACACCGGGGAGCTGTTTTTT.